The sequence of this T cell receptor (beta chain) was determined in a study of beta chain features in type 1 diabetes (dated by TCRdb to the late 2010s). In the study overall: Mean age, gender distribution, total cell number and subset yield were not different between patients and healthy donors. Regulatory and stem cell-like memory subsets were isolated from only 8 patients and roughly eight healthy donors, whereas naive and central memory subsets came from all 28 donors. In the study, recently diagnosed type 1 diabetes patients and matched healthy donors were compared on the TCRB repertoires of their sorted circulating CD4+ T cell subsets. A total of some 110 million sorted cells were examined across all samples, and the number of cells per subset was strongly correlated with RNA yield. General conclusions and limits of the study: Naive, central memory and regulatory TCRB repertoires appeared more similar among patients than among healthy donors. At VDJ recombination sites, type 1 diabetes patients had fewer insertions and more deleted nucleotides, which implies abnormalities in thymic rearrangement. A moderate but significant shortening of TCRB CDR3 length was observed in type 1 diabetes patients in all four CD4+ subsets. Because small numbers of individuals were included in the HLA sub-analyses, any influence of HLA type on TCRB rearrangement was left unresolved. Shorter templates might be favored by PCR, yet because patient and control samples were amplified and corrected together, any such skew would affect both groups equally. Sequencing cDNA rather than genomic DNA could over-represent highly expressing activated cells, although activation and CD3 levels did not differ between groups.

The junction carries 13 bases between V and J, which are trimmed by 3 bases and 5 bases respectively. From cysteine to phenylalanine, the CDR3 is 14 amino acids long. Of all the DNA, just the CDR3 is kept, 42 bases in frame from base 1. According to the germline V gene, CDR1 reads MDHEN and CDR2 reads SYDVKM. On this clone: Its antigen is not yet known. Base qualities are not recorded, but no much larger clone differs from it by a single base.

Each donor gave one peripheral blood draw, about 100 mL on average, collected into heparinised tubes. Naive, central memory, regulatory and stem cell-like memory CD4+ T cells were sorted on a BD FACSAria II using a panel including CD45RO, CCR7, CD25, CD127, CD95 and CD27. A purity above 95% was achieved for all sorted populations. PBMCs were separated immediately by Lymphoprep density gradient centrifugation and were stained directly, without being cultured. So that batch effects would be minimized, each experiment stained and sorted samples in pairs, pairing one healthy donor with one patient. The High Capacity cDNA Reverse Transcription Kit was used to reverse transcribe all of the isolated RNA, meaning that expressed TCRB transcripts were what got sequenced. Deep immunoSEQ sequencing was performed on naive, central memory and regulatory T cell samples, with an average of about 3.57 million total reads per sample. Sorted cells were lysed in RLT buffer and RNA was extracted with DNase-treated RNeasy Micro or Mini kits, depending on cell number. Each cell subset was processed on its own to prevent cross-contamination, while patient and healthy donor samples were processed together. TCRB sequences were amplified from cDNA with the immunoSEQ multiplex PCR, producing 87-bp fragments spanning the CDR3 region. Amplicons were sequenced on the Illumina HiSeq platform. In the source study's methods: Synthetic template baselines were used to correct PCR bias computationally, reads within Hamming distance 2 were collapsed together, and singletons that could not be merged were discarded. Reads were aligned against IMGT so that V, D and J genes, CDR3 length and insertions or deletions at six rearrangement sites could be assigned. Within each subset, clonotype counts were normalized to sorted cell number, after which true diversity and Gini coefficients were computed with the tcR R package. The overlap coefficient, calculated on TCRB nucleotide sequences, was used to quantify repertoire sharing. As a proxy for the pre-selection repertoire, out-of-frame TCRB sequences from naive cells were analyzed. Sourced from immuneACCESS, this table was stored by TCRdb with only in-frame sequences that have V and J called. A share of the clones is absent; for the studies checked, an unresolved V gene accounts for under half, and the remainder has no known explanation. The V and J calls and clone size were taken over from that table, and D and trimming were inferred from the DNA. For this sample the table gives about 740,000 clones, of which around an eighth were detected only once. Around 0.022% of the sample goes to the ten largest clones.

This chain joins TRBV28 to TRBJ1-2, with the identity of the D gene unclear. Sequencing used naive CD4+ T cells from blood. The cell subset or site label, read with the paper, signifies: true naive CD4+ T cells. The clonotype comes from a young man with type 1 diabetes. The CDR3 protein sequence reads: CASSFAVAAYGYTF. In nucleotides, the sequence is TGTGCCAGCAGTTTTGCTGTGGCAGCTTATGGCTACACCTTC.